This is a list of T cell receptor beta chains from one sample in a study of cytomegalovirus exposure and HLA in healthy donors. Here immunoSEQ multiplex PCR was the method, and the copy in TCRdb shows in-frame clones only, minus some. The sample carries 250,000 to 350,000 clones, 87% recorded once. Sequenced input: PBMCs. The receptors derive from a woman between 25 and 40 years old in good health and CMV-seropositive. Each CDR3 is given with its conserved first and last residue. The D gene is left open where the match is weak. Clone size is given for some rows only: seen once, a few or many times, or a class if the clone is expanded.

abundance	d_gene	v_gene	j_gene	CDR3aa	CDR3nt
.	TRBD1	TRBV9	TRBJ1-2	CASSAQDRRDYGYTF	TGTGCCAGCAGCGCCCAGGACAGGAGGGACTATGGCTACACCTTC
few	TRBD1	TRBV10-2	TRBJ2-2	CASRPGTGNTGELFF	TGCGCCAGCCGGCCCGGGACAGGGAACACCGGGGAGCTGTTTTTT
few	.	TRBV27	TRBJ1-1	CASSLGLVPNTEAFF	TGTGCCAGCAGTTTAGGGTTAGTTCCTAACACTGAAGCTTTCTTT
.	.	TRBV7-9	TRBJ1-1	CASTKNTEAFF	TGTGCCAGCACCAAGAACACTGAAGCTTTCTTT
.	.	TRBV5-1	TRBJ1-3	CASSLEGNTIYF	TGCGCCAGCAGCTTGGAGGGAAACACCATATATTTT
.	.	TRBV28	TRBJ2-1	CASSLPRKLDYNEQFF	TGTGCCAGCAGTTTACCCCGAAAGCTTGATTACAATGAGCAGTTCTTC
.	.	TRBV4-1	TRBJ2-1	CASSQDLDNEQFF	TGCGCCAGCAGCCAAGATCTCGACAATGAGCAGTTCTTC
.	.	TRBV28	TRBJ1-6	CASRSGSSYNSPLHF	TGTGCCAGCAGGTCAGGGAGCTCCTATAATTCACCCCTCCACTTT
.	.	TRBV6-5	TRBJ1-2	CASKEKGWDGYTF	TGTGCCAGCAAAGAGAAGGGGTGGGATGGCTACACCTTC
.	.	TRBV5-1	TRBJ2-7	CASSLSSGTYEQYF	TGCGCCAGCAGCTTGAGTTCTGGCACCTACGAGCAGTACTTC
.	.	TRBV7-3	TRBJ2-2	CASSLDGTGELFF	TGTGCCAGCAGCTTAGACGGGACCGGGGAGCTGTTTTTT
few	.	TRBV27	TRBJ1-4	CASSLFGGSEKLFF	TGTGCCAGCAGTTTATTCGGGGGCAGTGAAAAACTGTTTTTT
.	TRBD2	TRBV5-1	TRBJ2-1	CASSLGLAASYNEQFF	TGCGCCAGCAGCTTGGGACTAGCGGCTTCCTACAATGAGCAGTTCTTC
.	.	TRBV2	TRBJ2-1	CASSEGTYNEQFF	TGTGCCAGCAGTGAGGGGACATACAATGAGCAGTTCTTC
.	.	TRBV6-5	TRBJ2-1	CASKVSSYNEQFF	TGTGCCAGCAAGGTGAGCTCCTACAATGAGCAGTTCTTC
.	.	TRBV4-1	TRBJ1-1	CASSQERGVILVAEAFF	TGCGCCAGCAGCCAAGAACGAGGGGTCATTTTAGTCGCTGAAGCTTTCTTT
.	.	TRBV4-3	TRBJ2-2	CASSQGLRDTGELFF	TGCGCCAGCAGCCAAGGACTTCGAGACACCGGGGAGCTGTTTTTT
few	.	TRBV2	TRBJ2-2	CASSAAQIPSTGELFF	TGTGCCAGCAGTGCGGCACAGATCCCGTCCACCGGGGAGCTGTTTTTT
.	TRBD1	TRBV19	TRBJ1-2	CASSFGTGEGYTF	TGTGCCAGTAGTTTCGGGACAGGGGAAGGCTACACCTTC
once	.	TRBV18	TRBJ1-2	CASSPQGLRDPVHTF	TGTGCCAGCTCACCCCAAGGTCTCAGGGATCCGGTGCACACCTTC
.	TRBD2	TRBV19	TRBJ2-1	CASKRLAGGTYNEQFF	TGTGCCAGTAAGCGGTTAGCGGGGGGAACCTACAATGAGCAGTTCTTC
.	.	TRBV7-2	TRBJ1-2	CASSFGGARGYTF	TGTGCCAGCAGCTTTGGGGGGGCACGGGGCTACACCTTC
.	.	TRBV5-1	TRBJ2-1	CASRYSTVYSYNEQFF	TGCGCCAGCAGGTACTCAACAGTTTACTCCTACAATGAGCAGTTCTTC
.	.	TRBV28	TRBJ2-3	CASSFSGFAQYF	TGTGCCAGCAGTTTTTCGGGCTTTGCGCAGTATTTT
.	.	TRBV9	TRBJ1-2	CASSGGRTYGYTF	TGTGCCAGCAGCGGAGGGCGGACCTATGGCTACACCTTC
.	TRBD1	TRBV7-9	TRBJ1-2	CASSRQGEGYTF	TGTGCCAGCAGCCGACAGGGTGAGGGCTACACCTTC
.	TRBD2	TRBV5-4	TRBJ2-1	CASSPQWGAGTYNEQFF	TGTGCCAGCAGCCCCCAGTGGGGAGCGGGAACCTACAATGAGCAGTTCTTC
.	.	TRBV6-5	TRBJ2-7	CASSFAGEQYF	TGTGCCAGCAGTTTCGCCGGGGAGCAGTACTTC
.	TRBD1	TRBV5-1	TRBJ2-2	CASSWGTGGIGELFF	TGCGCCAGCAGCTGGGGGACAGGGGGCATCGGGGAGCTGTTTTTT
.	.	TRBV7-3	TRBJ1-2	CASSLTGGREHGYTF	TGTGCCAGCAGCTTAACTGGTGGTAGGGAACATGGCTACACCTTC
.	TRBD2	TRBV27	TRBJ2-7	CASIKIAGPYEQYF	TGTGCCAGCATAAAAATAGCGGGTCCCTACGAGCAGTACTTC
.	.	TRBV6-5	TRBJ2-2	CASSYFPDPGTGELFF	TGTGCCAGCAGTTACTTTCCGGATCCCGGGACCGGGGAGCTGTTTTTT
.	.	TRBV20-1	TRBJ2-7	CSAREVHEQYF	TGCAGTGCTAGAGAGGTCCACGAGCAGTACTTC
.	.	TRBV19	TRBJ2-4	CASSIQGAKNIQYF	TGTGCCAGTAGTATACAGGGAGCCAAAAACATTCAGTACTTC
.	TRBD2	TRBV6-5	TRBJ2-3	CASSYSAGGSDTQYF	TGTGCCAGCAGTTACTCCGCGGGAGGATCAGATACGCAGTATTTT
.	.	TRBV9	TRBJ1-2	CASSVNLGGANYGYTF	TGTGCCAGCAGCGTAAACCTAGGGGGAGCTAACTATGGCTACACCTTC
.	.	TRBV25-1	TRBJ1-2	CASSGGAYGYTF	TGTGCCAGCAGTGGGGGCGCCTATGGCTACACCTTC
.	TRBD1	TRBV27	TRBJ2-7	CASSLFGTDAYEQYF	TGTGCCAGCAGTTTATTTGGGACAGATGCCTACGAGCAGTACTTC
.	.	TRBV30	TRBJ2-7	CAWTPPSGYEQYF	TGTGCCTGGACACCTCCGTCGGGTTACGAGCAGTACTTC
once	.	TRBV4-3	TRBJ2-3	CASSQVPTDTQYF	TGCGCCAGCAGCCAAGTGCCCACAGATACGCAGTATTTT
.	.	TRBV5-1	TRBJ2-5	CASSLISVPGSQETQYF	TGCGCCAGCAGCTTGATTTCGGTCCCAGGGAGCCAAGAGACCCAGTACTTC